Each of the 27 T cell receptor beta chains below was sequenced from the same sample in a study of blood T cell repertoires in COVID-19. The assay was immunoSEQ multiplex PCR, and TCRdb's table has in-frame clones only and misses some. The repertoire holds around 310,000 clones, with approximately 89% as singletons. Source material: PBMCs or T cells enriched from blood (not recorded which). All receptors derive from a young man who had recovered from COVID-19.

This clone was picked up one time. The V call is TRBV9, the J call TRBJ2-4; the match to TRBD2 covers 12 bases. The CDR3 has 17 residues. Germline CDR1 and CDR2: SGDLS and YYNGEE. With 3 bases clipped from V and 3 bases from J, the junction kept 7 bases outside the gene matches. The CDR3 sequence is CASSAGTSGLNKNIQYF. The CDR3, as DNA: TGTGCCAGCAGCGCCGGGACTAGCGGGCTCAACAAAAACATTCAGTACTTC.

The chain uses TRBV4-1 and TRBJ2-3, with 16 positions matching TRBD2. CDR3 length: 17 amino acids. V trimming: 4 bases; J trimming: 2 bases; junction bases outside the gene matches: 3. Germline CDR1 and CDR2: MGHRA and YSYEKL. This chain's CDR3 is CASSPGLAGGFTDTQYF. CDR3 nucleotides: TGCGCCAGCAGCCCGGGACTAGCGGGGGGGTTCACAGATACGCAGTATTTT.

This clone is a singleton in its sample. The CDR3 DNA is TGCGCCAGCAGCCAAGTGGCCGACCGGGATCCCCAGCATTTT. Its protein product is CASSQVADRDPQHF. The chain employs TRBV4-1 and TRBJ1-5; D gene unclear. CDR1 is MGHRA and CDR2 is YSYEKL in the germline V gene. The V end was cut by 1 base, the J end by 10 bases, with 14 bases between. This CDR3 has 14 residues.

The chain links TRBV19 to TRBJ2-1; the match to TRBD2 covers 12 bases. V lost 3 bases, J lost 8 bases, and 11 bases stayed unmatched. Per the germline V gene, CDR1 is LNHDA and CDR2 is SQIVND (reference sequence). CDR3 length: 17 amino acids. As DNA, the CDR3 is TGTGCCAGTAGTATTGGGCTAGCGGGGGGGCGTTCGGATGAGCAGTTCTTC. Translated: CASSIGLAGGRSDEQFF.

The CDR3 sequence: CASSDRTENQPQHF. The CDR3 DNA is TGTGCCAGCAGCGACCGGACAGAAAATCAGCCCCAGCATTTT. The V and J genes are TRBV6-5 and TRBJ1-5; D may be TRBD1 (6 bases). V lost 6 bases to trimming and J lost 4 bases, with 13 bases between them. The CDR3 loop spans 14 amino acids. From germline, CDR1 is MNHEY and CDR2 SVGAGI.

This chain joins TRBV5-1 and TRBJ2-7; D is perhaps TRBD1 (6 bases). Germline CDR1 SGHRS, CDR2 YFSETQ. The CDR3 totals 18 residues. V was trimmed by 2 bases and J by 0 bases, leaving 21 bases between them. The chain's CDR3 is CASSFAVSGQRASYEQYF. In DNA, the CDR3 is TGCGCCAGCAGCTTCGCTGTAAGTGGACAGCGCGCCTCCTACGAGCAGTACTTC.

This clone has a single count. The CDR3 DNA is TGTGCCAGCAGTCGAAGACAGGGGGTCGAAACTGAAGCTTTCTTT. This translates into CASSRRQGVETEAFF. The chain combines TRBV28 with TRBJ1-1, with 9 bases matching TRBD1. J was trimmed by 5 bases and V by 5 bases; bases with no gene match: 9. CDR3 length: 15 amino acids. Germline V gene sequence: CDR1 MDHEN, CDR2 SYDVKM. The entire variable domain, with the rest obtained from reference TRBV28 and TRBJ1-1, is as follows: DVKVTQSSRYLVKRTGEKVFLECVQDMDHENMFWYRQDPGLGLRLIYFSYDVKMKEKGDIPEGYSVSREKKERFSLILESASTNQTSMYLCASSRRQGVETEAFFGQGTRLTVV.

This chain uses TRBV19 with TRBJ1-5, with D possibly TRBD1 on 5 matching bases. This CDR3 is built from 13 residues. Germline values: CDR1 LNHDA, CDR2 SQIVND (reference sequence). Trimming stripped 6 bases from V and 3 bases from J, with 9 bases between. The DNA for the CDR3 is TGTGCCAGTAGAGACAGAGACAATCAGCCCCAGCATTTT. Translation gives CASRDRDNQPQHF.

As DNA, the CDR3 is TGTGCCAGCAGTGAAGAGGAGGCAGGCGGCTACACCTTC. It encodes CASSEEEAGGYTF. The chain recombines TRBV6-1 with TRBJ1-2; no clear D gene. The germline gives CDR1 MNHNS, CDR2 SASEGT. Trimming removed 1 base from V and 8 bases from J, with 11 bases in between. The CDR3 contains 13 residues.

CDR3 sequence: CRVGESPLHF. The CDR3 DNA reads as TGCAGGGTCGGAGAGTCACCCCTCCACTTT. The chain combines TRBV20-1 with TRBJ1-6; no clear D. This CDR3 has 10 amino acids. Germline V gene lookup returns CDR1 DFQATT and CDR2 SNEGSKA (reference sequence).

The V and J genes are TRBV5-1 and TRBJ2-1; 8 bases line up with TRBD1. Germline trimming cut 4 bases from V and 3 bases from J; bases unmatched to any gene: 6. Germline assignment: CDR1 SGHRS and CDR2 YFSETQ. This CDR3 has 15 residues. The CDR3 DNA is TGCGCCAGCAGCCCGCGGACAGGGAACTACAATGAGCAGTTCTTC. The encoded protein is CASSPRTGNYNEQFF.

The chain combines TRBV6-6 with TRBJ1-4; tentative D call: TRBD1 (6 bases). The V and J ends lost 2 bases and 7 bases respectively, with 17 bases between them. Germline V gene lookup returns CDR1 MNHNY and CDR2 SVGAGI (reference sequence). CDR3 size: 16 residues. CDR3 sequence: CASSYGGRGGGEKLFF. The CDR3 DNA follows: TGTGCCAGCAGTTACGGAGGTCGGGGGGGCGGTGAAAAACTGTTTTTT.

The chain has TRBV28 and TRBJ2-3; 8 bases are shared with TRBD2. The CDR3 totals 15 residues. J lost 5 bases, V lost 6 bases, and 10 bases had no gene match. CDR1 and CDR2 from the germline V gene are MDHEN and SYDVKM. The CDR3 reads CASSPPGLVGDTQYF. The CDR3, as DNA: TGTGCCAGCAGCCCGCCGGGACTAGTAGGAGATACGCAGTATTTT.

This chain links TRBV28 with TRBJ2-7; 11 bases are shared with TRBD2. Germline CDR1 is MDHEN and CDR2 is SYDVKM. The CDR3 loop spans 18 amino acids. Trimming at V came to 3 bases and at J to 0 bases, leaving 10 bases not matched to a gene. The CDR3 sequence is CASSLYGASGGSSYEQYF. CDR3 DNA sequence: TGTGCCAGCAGTTTGTATGGGGCTAGCGGGGGGAGCTCCTACGAGCAGTACTTC.

This clone is a singleton in its sample. The CDR3 nucleotides read TGTGCCAGCAGTGATTCCGGGACAGCCTTTACCTACTATGGCTACACCTTC. Translation: CASSDSGTAFTYYGYTF. The V gene is TRBV6-4, the J gene TRBJ1-2; 7 nucleotides agree with TRBD1. The V gene's germline CDR1 is MRHNA and CDR2 SNTAGT. The V gene end was trimmed by 3 bases and the J gene end by 3 bases; junction bases not matched to a gene: 13. The length of the CDR3 is 17 residues.

A single count supports this clone. V gene TRBV11-2 combines with J gene TRBJ1-1, with D perhaps matching TRBD1 (5 bases). Germline V CDR1 and CDR2: SGHAT, FQNNGV. V lost 5 bases, J lost 4 bases, and 14 bases lay in between. The CDR3 has 14 residues. The CDR3 nucleotides are TGTGCCAGCAGCCCTAGGGTGGGGGGCACTGAAGCTTTCTTT. Translating gives CASSPRVGGTEAFF.

The chain carries TRBV5-1 and TRBJ2-1, with D possibly TRBD1 on 5 matching bases. Germline CDR1 reads SGHRS; CDR2 reads YFSETQ. Between the trimmed V and J ends, which lost 4 bases and 5 bases, there was a span of 19 bases. This CDR3 has 16 residues. The CDR3 coding sequence is TGCGCCAGCAGCCGAACCAACGGACATCTTCACAATGAGCAGTTCTTC. Residues: CASSRTNGHLHNEQFF.

The chain recombines TRBV18 with TRBJ1-5; 10 positions agree with TRBD1. V gave up 5 bases and J gave up 4 bases; unmatched junction bases: 8. The V gene's germline CDR1 is KGHSH and CDR2 LQKENI. CDR3 length equals 16 residues. The CDR3 DNA follows: TGTGCCAGCTCATTTACCGGGACAGGGGAAAATCAGCCCCAGCATTTT. Protein: CASSFTGTGENQPQHF.

This sequence joins TRBV7-3 and TRBJ2-1; 7 bases line up with TRBD2. The CDR3 contains 14 residues. The V and J ends lost 5 bases and 3 bases, in that order; junction bases with no gene match: 4. In germline, CDR1 is SGHTA, CDR2 FQGTGA. The CDR3 region has the DNA TGTGCCAGCAGCCCAGCGGGGTACTACAATGAGCAGTTCTTC. Amino acid sequence: CASSPAGYYNEQFF.

This chain joins TRBV24-1 and TRBJ2-1; TRBD2 matches 8 bases. Germline V gene sequence: CDR1 KGHDR, CDR2 SFDVKD. V was clipped by 4 bases and J by 2 bases; unmatched bases: 6. The CDR3 has 16 residues. CDR3 nucleotides: TGTGCCACCAGTGACTTTGCGGGGGGAACCTACAATGAGCAGTTCTTC. Its protein product is CATSDFAGGTYNEQFF.

The genes are TRBV2 and TRBJ2-7, with 9 positions matching TRBD1. CDR1 SNHLY and CDR2 FYNNEI come from the germline V gene. V lost 8 bases to trimming and J lost 4 bases; unmatched junction nucleotides: 3. CDR3 size: 12 residues. CDR3 nucleotide sequence: TGTGCCAGCCAGACAGGGGGGTACGAGCAGTACTTC. Translation: CASQTGGYEQYF.

The V gene is TRBV30, the J gene TRBJ1-4; D gene unclear. The CDR3 is made up of 13 amino acids. Between the trimmed V and J ends, which lost 3 bases and 6 bases, there was a span of 11 bases. Germline V gives CDR1 GTSNPN, CDR2 SVGIG (reference sequence). Here the CDR3 DNA reads TGTGCCTGGAGGGAGTGGCCGGATGAAAAACTGTTTTTT. It yields the protein CAWREWPDEKLFF. Complete variable domain (other parts from reference TRBV30 and TRBJ1-4): SQTIHQWPATLVQPVGSPLSLECTVEGTSNPNLYWYRQAAGRGLQLLFYSVGIGQISSEVPQNLSASRPQDRQFILSSKKLLLSDSGFYLCAWREWPDEKLFFGSGTQLSVL.

CDR3 DNA sequence: TGTGCCAGCAGCTCCAGGAGCGGGGCCTCCTACAATGAGCAGTTCTTC. Protein sequence: CASSSRSGASYNEQFF. The rearrangement links TRBV13 to TRBJ2-1, with TRBD2 matching 7 bases. Germline CDR1 reads PRHDT; CDR2 reads FYEKMQ (reference sequence). The V and J ends lost 4 bases and 0 bases, in that order; junction bases with no gene match: 6. The CDR3 length is 16 residues.

The genes are TRBV18 and TRBJ2-3, with 7 bases aligning to TRBD1. J lost 6 bases, V lost 2 bases, and 5 bases had no gene match. The CDR3 consists of 14 residues. Germline V gives CDR1 KGHSH, CDR2 LQKENI. The chain's CDR3 is CASSPLARGDTQYF. CDR3 sequence (DNA): TGTGCCAGCTCACCATTAGCCAGGGGGGATACGCAGTATTTT.

V gene TRBV2 combines with J gene TRBJ1-5, with D possibly being TRBD1 (6 bases). V was clipped by 2 bases and J by 2 bases, with 10 bases between them. The CDR3 runs to 15 residues. Per the germline V gene, CDR1 is SNHLY and CDR2 is FYNNEI. This chain's CDR3 is CASSEQGFGNQPQHF. Here the CDR3 DNA reads TGTGCCAGCAGTGAACAGGGGTTCGGCAATCAGCCCCAGCATTTT.

V and J are TRBV9 and TRBJ2-1; D remains ambiguous. In germline, CDR1 is SGDLS, CDR2 YYNGEE. CDR3 size: 13 residues. Trimming pared 0 bases from V and 7 bases from J, leaving 8 bases between. The CDR3 loop reads CASSVDTGNEQFF. As DNA, the CDR3 is TGTGCCAGCAGCGTAGATACGGGTAATGAGCAGTTCTTC.

V and J are TRBV5-5 and TRBJ2-7; 7 nucleotides line up with TRBD1. CDR1 and CDR2 (germline): SGHKS, YYEKEE (reference sequence). V lost 0 bases to trimming and J lost 4 bases; unmatched junction nucleotides: 7. The CDR3 covers 15 residues. CDR3 protein: CASSLEGQALYEQYF. The CDR3 DNA sequence: TGTGCCAGCAGCTTGGAAGGACAGGCCCTTTACGAGCAGTACTTC.